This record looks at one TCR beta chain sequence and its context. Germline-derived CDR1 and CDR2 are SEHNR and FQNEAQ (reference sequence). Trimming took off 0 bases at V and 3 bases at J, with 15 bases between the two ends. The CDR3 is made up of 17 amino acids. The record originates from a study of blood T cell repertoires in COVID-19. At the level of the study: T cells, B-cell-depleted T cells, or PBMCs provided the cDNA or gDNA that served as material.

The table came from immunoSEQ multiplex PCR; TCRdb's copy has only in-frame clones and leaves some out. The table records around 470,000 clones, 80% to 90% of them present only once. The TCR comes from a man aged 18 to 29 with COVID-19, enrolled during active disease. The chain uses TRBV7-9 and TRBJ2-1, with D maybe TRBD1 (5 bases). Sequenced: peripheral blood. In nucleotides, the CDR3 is TGTGCCAGCAGCTTAGCGGTTTACCAGGGCGGCTACAATGAGCAGTTCTTC. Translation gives CASSLAVYQGGYNEQFF.